Listed below are T cell receptor beta chains from one sample, sequenced in a study of glioma-infiltrating T cells after dendritic cell vaccination. Using immunoSEQ multiplex PCR, the repertoire was profiled, and TCRdb retains in-frame clones only, with some absent. Of tens of thousands of clones listed, more than 75% were seen once; the top ten hold around 2.1%. The starting material was blood, obtained after dendritic cell vaccination. These receptors all come from a human donor with glioblastoma. CDR3s include the opening cysteine and the closing phenylalanine or tryptophan. Clone size is given for some rows only: seen once, a few or many times, or a class if the clone is expanded.

.,TRBV6-5,TRBJ2-7,CASSYPGSYEQYF
.,TRBV6-1,TRBJ2-7,CASSEGLAYEQYF
.,TRBV19,TRBJ2-1,CASSNYPGTSGNNEQFF
.,TRBV6-1,TRBJ1-1,CASSEAPGGGRIAAFF
.,TRBV7-9,TRBJ1-2,CASSPGGGNYGYTF
.,TRBV30,TRBJ2-2,CAWALGLAGVVGELFF
few,TRBV19,TRBJ2-7,CASSSRSEQYF
.,TRBV7-2,TRBJ2-3,CASSSQGISTDTQYF
.,TRBV15,TRBJ1-1,CATSRSWNTEAFF
.,TRBV5-8,TRBJ2-3,CASSFRTGLGGTQYF
.,TRBV29-1,TRBJ1-5,CSVVPDREGDQPQHF
.,TRBV5-4,TRBJ2-7,CASSLGTGVGEQYF
few,TRBV12-5,TRBJ2-1,CASNQGGPYNEQFF
once,TRBV7-7,TRBJ2-1,CASSLFHAVGNEQFF
once,TRBV19,TRBJ1-2,CASSIPWGGGYGYTF
.,TRBV10-1,TRBJ2-3,CASSGLTDTQYF
.,TRBV5-4,TRBJ2-3,CASSLGGGRAIADTQYF
.,TRBV7-3,TRBJ1-2,CASSPGGQGRNYGYTF
.,TRBV5-1,TRBJ2-7,CASSSWRESSYEQYF
.,TRBV5-1,TRBJ1-2,CASSLMTGGNYGYTF
.,TRBV5-4,TRBJ1-4,CASSPGTFNEKLFF
.,TRBV5-1,TRBJ1-1,CASSLDSTNTEAFF
.,TRBV27,TRBJ2-3,CASTRGVTDTQYF
.,TRBV4-1,TRBJ2-1,CASSQGLAGSSYNEQFF
.,TRBV6-6,TRBJ2-3,CASSPPGADTQYF
.,TRBV5-1,TRBJ1-1,CASSLFSGNTEAFF
.,TRBV20-1,TRBJ2-1,CSATPEYEQFF
.,TRBV29-1,TRBJ1-2,CSVVWRVVNYGYTF
.,TRBV11-2,TRBJ1-4,CAYDPDTDHEKLFF